Presented here are 21 T cell receptor beta chains from one specimen sequenced in a study of preoperative IRX-2 immunotherapy in early breast cancer. Assay used: immunoSEQ multiplex PCR; TCRdb lists only in-frame clones, some missing. The table shows some 59,000 clones, with around 94% occurring only once. Treatment described: preoperative locoregional IRX-2 cytokine immunotherapy. Sample acquisition took place from a patient treated with IRX-2 immunotherapy. Every receptor here comes from a human donor with breast cancer.

The V gene is TRBV5-5, the J gene TRBJ1-3; unclear D gene. The length of the CDR3 is 13 residues. From germline, CDR1 is SGHKS and CDR2 YYEKEE (reference sequence). Trimming removed 4 bases from V and 4 bases from J, with 9 bases in between. The CDR3 DNA follows: TGTGCCAGCAGCCTGACGTTGGGAAACACCATATATTTT. It codes for CASSLTLGNTIYF.

The rearrangement links TRBV5-1 to TRBJ1-5; 9 bases match TRBD1. Germline lookup yields CDR1 SGHRS and CDR2 YFSETQ. J lost 1 base, V lost 0 bases, and 2 bases had no gene match. This CDR3 is built from 16 residues. The CDR3 sequence: CASSLEGQGSNQPQHF. The CDR3 region has the DNA TGCGCCAGCAGCTTGGAGGGACAGGGAAGCAATCAGCCCCAGCATTTT.

The chain's CDR3 is CATAPGREVSNTGELFF. The CDR3 bases are TGTGCCACCGCCCCGGGCAGGGAAGTATCGAACACCGGGGAGCTGTTTTTT. The rearrangement uses TRBV15 and TRBJ2-2, with D maybe TRBD1 (5 bases). Trimming cost V 8 bases and J 0 bases, with 19 bases left between them. This CDR3 is 17 amino acids long. Germline V gives CDR1 LNHNV, CDR2 YYDKDF (reference sequence).

V and J are TRBV9 and TRBJ2-7; 7 bases align to TRBD2. CDR1 is SGDLS and CDR2 is YYNGEE in the germline V gene. The CDR3 consists of 15 residues. J gave up 7 bases and V 4 bases, and 14 bases lay outside the gene matches. CDR3 loop: CASSPAGLGGLEQYF. In DNA form, the CDR3 reads TGTGCCAGCAGCCCAGCGGGGTTAGGTGGCTTGGAGCAGTACTTC. Filled out from reference TRBV9 and TRBJ2-7, the complete variable domain reads DSGVTQTPKHLITATGQRVTLRCSPRSGDLSVYWYQQSLDQGLQFLIQYYNGEERAKGNILERFSAQQFPDLHSELNLSSLELGDSALYFCASSPAGLGGLEQYFGPGTRLTVT.

The V call is TRBV25-1, the J call TRBJ2-7; possible D gene TRBD1, 5 bases. Per germline, CDR1 MGHDK and CDR2 SYGVNS. This CDR3 comprises 14 residues. V was pared by 5 bases and J by 4 bases, with 15 bases between. The CDR3 loop reads CASSPQGARYEQYF. In nucleotides, the CDR3 is TGTGCCAGCAGTCCGCAAGGGGCTAGGTACGAGCAGTACTTC.

The gene calls are TRBV5-1 and TRBJ2-5; TRBD1 is a possible D gene (5 bases). The germline V and J ends were trimmed by 0 bases and 3 bases, with 12 bases remaining between them. The length of the CDR3 is 15 residues. Germline CDR1 and CDR2: SGHRS and YFSETQ. The CDR3 region has the DNA TGCGCCAGCAGCTTGGAAGGGGTTTCAGAAGAGACCCAGTACTTC. This encodes CASSLEGVSEETQYF.

The rearrangement links TRBV4-2 to TRBJ2-3; 7 nucleotides match TRBD2. Looked up from germline, CDR1 is LGHNA and CDR2 is YNFKEQ. The CDR3 has 16 amino acids. With V trimmed by 2 bases and J by 3 bases, 8 bases remained unmatched. CDR3 bases: TGTGCCAGCAGCCAACGCCCCGGACTAGGGACAGATACGCAGTATTTT. Protein sequence: CASSQRPGLGTDTQYF.

The CDR3: CASARGLSGANVLTF. The CDR3 DNA reads TGTGCCAGTGCTCGTGGCCTCTCTGGGGCCAACGTCCTGACTTTC. This rearrangement joins TRBV7-3 to TRBJ2-6, with no clear D. V was cut by 9 bases and J by 0 bases, with 12 bases left in between. The CDR3 has 15 amino acids. Germline CDR1 reads SGHTA; CDR2 reads FQGTGA.

V usage is TRBV18 and J usage is TRBJ1-5; 7 nucleotides agree with TRBD1. The CDR3 contains 15 residues. Germline CDR1 KGHSH, CDR2 LQKENI. V dropped 4 bases and J dropped 9; count of bases not matched to a gene: 12. DNA of the CDR3: TGTGCCAGCTCACTCTGGGACAGCCCCAGGGCGCCCCAGCATTTT. This translates into CASSLWDSPRAPQHF.

This chain uses TRBV11-3 with TRBJ2-1; D remains ambiguous. V was pared by 0 bases and J by 7 bases, with 7 bases between. Looked up from germline, CDR1 is SGHNT and CDR2 is YENEEA. This CDR3 is built from 13 residues. This CDR3 is CASSLDRWNEQFF. The CDR3 DNA follows: TGTGCCAGCAGCTTAGATCGGTGGAATGAGCAGTTCTTC.

V and J are TRBV7-8 and TRBJ2-1; 14 bases are shared with TRBD2. The CDR3 has 20 amino acids. With V trimmed by 5 bases and J by 0 bases, 12 bases remained unmatched. CDR1 and CDR2 from the germline V gene are SGHVS and FQNEAQ. CDR3 residues: CASSPTGLAGVPSSYNEQFF. The CDR3 nucleotides read TGTGCCAGCAGCCCCACGGGACTAGCGGGAGTACCTAGCTCCTACAATGAGCAGTTCTTC.

The rearrangement links TRBV13 to TRBJ1-1, with D tentatively TRBD1 (5 bases). The CDR3 has 13 residues. Germline CDR1 PRHDT, CDR2 FYEKMQ (reference sequence). The ends were cut back, 7 bases at V and 4 bases at J, with 13 bases in the middle. The CDR3 loop reads CASTGDQTTEAFF. In nucleotides, the CDR3 is TGTGCCAGCACGGGGGATCAGACCACTGAAGCTTTCTTT.

The rearrangement joins TRBV5-1 to TRBJ2-7, with 9 bases that match TRBD2. With 7 bases clipped from V and 5 bases from J, the junction kept 13 bases outside the gene matches. The CDR3 has 15 amino acids. Germline V gene data show CDR1 as SGHRS and CDR2 as YFSETQ. CDR3 sequence (DNA): TGCGCCAGCTCCCTTCGTTCTAGCGGGGTAGACGAGCAGTACTTC. It codes for CASSLRSSGVDEQYF.

The CDR3 is CASSRLQGSSTF. The CDR3 coding sequence is TGTGCCAGTAGCCGACTACAGGGGTCCTCTACCTTC. The V call is TRBV19, the J call TRBJ1-2; 7 nucleotides align to TRBD1. The V gene's germline CDR1 is LNHDA and CDR2 SQIVND (reference sequence). This CDR3 comprises 12 residues. The V gene end was trimmed by 6 bases and the J gene end by 14 bases; junction bases not matched to a gene: 12.

V and J are TRBV28 and TRBJ2-4; maybe TRBD1 (5 bases). V shed 7 bases and J shed 0 bases, with 19 bases lying between them. This CDR3 is 17 amino acids long. The germline gives CDR1 MDHEN, CDR2 SYDVKM. The CDR3 region is CASTPFRQRLAKNIQYF. DNA for the CDR3: TGTGCCAGCACCCCCTTCCGACAGCGACTAGCCAAAAACATTCAGTACTTC.

This rearrangement joins TRBV2 to TRBJ1-5; no firm D call. The CDR3 consists of 14 residues. Germline V gene data show CDR1 as SNHLY and CDR2 as FYNNEI. The V end was cut by 1 base, the J end by 5 bases, with 9 bases between. Here the CDR3 DNA reads TGTGCCAGCAGTGAAGAATGGGGTTATCAGCCCCAGCATTTT. This translates into CASSEEWGYQPQHF.

The chain recombines TRBV29-1 with TRBJ2-1, with 7 bases identical to TRBD1. Trimming took 5 bases from V and 6 from J; bases not matched to a gene: 10. CDR3 length: 14 amino acids. Germline assignment: CDR1 SQVTM and CDR2 ANQGSEA. This CDR3 is CSVPQPTGSNEQFF. CDR3 coding DNA: TGCAGCGTTCCTCAACCGACAGGGAGCAATGAGCAGTTCTTC.

The rearrangement joins TRBV5-4 to TRBJ2-2; 10 positions agree with TRBD2. Losses at the gene ends were 3 bases for V and 2 bases for J; bases not matched to a gene: 10. CDR3 length: 18 amino acids. Germline CDR1 SGHNT, CDR2 YYREEE (reference sequence). CDR3 nucleotide sequence: TGTGCCAGCAGCTCCGGACTGGGACTAGCGAAAAACACCGGGGAGCTGTTTTTT. As protein: CASSSGLGLAKNTGELFF.

V and J are TRBV19 and TRBJ2-3; 7 bases match TRBD2. Trimming removed 6 bases from V and 9 bases from J; junction bases left unmatched: 3. Germline assignment: CDR1 LNHDA and CDR2 SQIVND (reference sequence). The length of the CDR3 is 11 residues. The CDR3 spells CASSAGDTQYF. For the CDR3, the DNA is TGTGCCAGTAGCGCGGGAGACACGCAGTATTTT. Full variable domain (remainder filled in from reference TRBV19 and TRBJ2-3): DGGITQSPKYLFRKEGQNVTLSCEQNLNHDAMYWYRQDPGQGLRLIYYSQIVNDFQKGDIAEGYSVSREKKESFPLTVTSAQKNPTAFYLCASSAGDTQYFGPGTRLTVL.

The chain carries TRBV12-5 and TRBJ2-7, with TRBD2 matching over 7 bases. CDR3 size: 15 residues. The germline CDR1 and CDR2 sequences are LGHNT and FRNRAP. V shed 4 bases and J 6 bases; nucleotides not matched to a gene: 12. The CDR3 loop reads CASGSRGRALGEQYF. The DNA of the CDR3 is TGTGCTAGTGGTTCCCGGGGGAGGGCCTTGGGCGAGCAGTACTTC.

The V call is TRBV9, the J call TRBJ1-2; no definite D call. This CDR3 contains 15 residues. In germline, CDR1 is SGDLS, CDR2 YYNGEE. V lost 7 bases to trimming and J lost 6 bases, with 22 bases between them. The CDR3 loop is CASRLSEWGGNGYTF. The CDR3, as DNA: TGTGCCAGCCGATTATCAGAGTGGGGTGGTAATGGCTACACCTTC.